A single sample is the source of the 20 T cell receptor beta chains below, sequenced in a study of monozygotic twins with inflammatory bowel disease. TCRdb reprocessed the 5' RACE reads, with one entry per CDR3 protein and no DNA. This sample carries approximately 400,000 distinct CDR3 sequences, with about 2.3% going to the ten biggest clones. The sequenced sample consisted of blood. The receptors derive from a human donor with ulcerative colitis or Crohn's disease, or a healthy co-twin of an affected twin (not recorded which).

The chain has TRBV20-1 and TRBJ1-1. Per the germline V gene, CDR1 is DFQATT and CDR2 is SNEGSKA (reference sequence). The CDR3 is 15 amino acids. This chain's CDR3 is CSARAGRPAGTEAFF.

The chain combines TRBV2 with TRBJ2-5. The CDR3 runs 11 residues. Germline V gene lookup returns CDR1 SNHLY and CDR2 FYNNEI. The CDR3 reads CARRLQETQYF.

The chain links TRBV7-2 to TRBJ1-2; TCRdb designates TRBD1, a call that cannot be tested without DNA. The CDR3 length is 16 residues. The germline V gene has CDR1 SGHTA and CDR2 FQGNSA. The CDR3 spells CASSPGTVASVYGYTF.

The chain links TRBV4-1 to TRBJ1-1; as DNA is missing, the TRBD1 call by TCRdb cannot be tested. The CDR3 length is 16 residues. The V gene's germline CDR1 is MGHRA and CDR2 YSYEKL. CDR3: CASSPMKRDKGTEAFF.

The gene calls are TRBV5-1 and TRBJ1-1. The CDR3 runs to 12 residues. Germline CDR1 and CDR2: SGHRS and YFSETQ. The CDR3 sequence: CASGRGNTEAFF.

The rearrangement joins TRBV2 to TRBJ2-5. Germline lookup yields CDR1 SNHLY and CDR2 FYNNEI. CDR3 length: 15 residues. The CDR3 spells CASSETARKGETQYF.

The CDR3 region is CASSPLGITDTQYF. The chain employs TRBV7-3 and TRBJ2-3; TCRdb indicates TRBD1, and absent DNA this call remains unverified. There are 14 residues in the CDR3. Per germline, CDR1 SGHTA and CDR2 FQGTGA. The full variable domain, completed using reference TRBV7-3 and TRBJ2-3, is GAGVSQTPSNKVTEKGKYVELRCDPISGHTALYWYRQSLGQGPEFLIYFQGTGAADDSGLPNDRFFAVRPEGSVSTLKIQRTERGDSAVYLCASSPLGITDTQYFGPGTRLTVL.

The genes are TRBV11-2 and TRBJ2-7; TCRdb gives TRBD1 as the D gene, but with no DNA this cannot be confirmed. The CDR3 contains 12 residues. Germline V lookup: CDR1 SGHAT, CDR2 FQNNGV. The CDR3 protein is CASSLSLYEQYF.

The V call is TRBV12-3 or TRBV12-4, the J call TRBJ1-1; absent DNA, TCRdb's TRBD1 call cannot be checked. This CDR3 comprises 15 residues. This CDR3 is CASSWSGTVGTEAFF.

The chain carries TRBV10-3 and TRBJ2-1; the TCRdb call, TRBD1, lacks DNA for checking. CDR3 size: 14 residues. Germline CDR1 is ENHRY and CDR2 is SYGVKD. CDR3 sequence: CAISTGGAYNEQFF.

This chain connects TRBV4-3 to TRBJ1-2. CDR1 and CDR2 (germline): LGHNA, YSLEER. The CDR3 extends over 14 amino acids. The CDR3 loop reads CASSQAGGGYGYTF.

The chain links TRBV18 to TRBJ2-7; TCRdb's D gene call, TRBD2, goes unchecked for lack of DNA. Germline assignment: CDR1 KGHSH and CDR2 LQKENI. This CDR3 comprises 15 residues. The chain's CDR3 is CASSPGLAGPGEQYF.

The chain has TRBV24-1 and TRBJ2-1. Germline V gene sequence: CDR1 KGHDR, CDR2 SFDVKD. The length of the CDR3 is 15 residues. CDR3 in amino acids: CATSDLTDDSGEQFF.

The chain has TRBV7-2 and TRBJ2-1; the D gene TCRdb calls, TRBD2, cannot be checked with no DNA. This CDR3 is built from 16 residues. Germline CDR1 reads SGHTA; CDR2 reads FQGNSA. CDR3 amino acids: CASSAGAHTYYNEQFF.

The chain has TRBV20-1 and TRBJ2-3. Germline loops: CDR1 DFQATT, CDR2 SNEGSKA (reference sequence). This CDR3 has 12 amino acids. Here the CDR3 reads CSGRLAKDTQYF.

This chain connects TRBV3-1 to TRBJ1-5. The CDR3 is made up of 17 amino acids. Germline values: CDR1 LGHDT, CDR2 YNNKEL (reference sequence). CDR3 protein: CASSPRGWGSSNQPQHF.

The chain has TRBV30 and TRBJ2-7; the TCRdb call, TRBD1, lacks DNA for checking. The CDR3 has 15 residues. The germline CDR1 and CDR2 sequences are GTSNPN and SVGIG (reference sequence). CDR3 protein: CAWSVVGQAPYEQYF.

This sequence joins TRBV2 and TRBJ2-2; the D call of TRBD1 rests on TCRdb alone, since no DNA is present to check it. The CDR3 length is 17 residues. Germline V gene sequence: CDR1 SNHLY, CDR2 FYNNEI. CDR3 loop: CASDLFGGRLGTGELFF.

Here the CDR3 reads CASSSWTAGPTNEKLFF. The chain carries TRBV7-8 and TRBJ1-4. The CDR3 spans 17 residues. Germline lookup yields CDR1 SGHVS and CDR2 FQNEAQ.

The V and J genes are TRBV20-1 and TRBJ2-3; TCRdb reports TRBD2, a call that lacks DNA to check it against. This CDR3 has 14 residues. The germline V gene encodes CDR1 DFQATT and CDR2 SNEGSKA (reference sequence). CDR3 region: CSAAASGGARTQYF.